Here is one T cell receptor (beta chain) with its context. The sample belongs to a study of blood T cell repertoires in COVID-19. Overall study: Acute-phase and convalescent COVID-19 samples originated in the United States, Italy and Spain. The analysed material was cDNA or gDNA that came from T cells, B-cell-depleted T cells, or PBMCs.

The germline V gene has CDR1 KGHSH and CDR2 LQKENI. V was cut by 6 bases and J by 3 bases, with 14 bases left in between. The CDR3 is 14 amino acids. In the original processing: Counts of nucleated cells, estimated from reference gene primer amplification, were obtained. Only in-frame clones appear in the TCRdb table, and some are missing; sequencing was by immunoSEQ multiplex PCR. The DNA was the basis for D and trimming; V, J and clone size are from that table. The data hold 95,000 to 100,000 clones, with about 88% observed a single time. The TCR originated in an elderly man with acute or convalescent COVID-19. Sequencing input: peripheral blood. This chain links TRBV18 with TRBJ1-1; tentatively, D is TRBD1 (5 bases). The CDR3 region has the DNA TGTGCCAGCTCTCCGCGGACCAGGGACACTGAAGCTTTCTTT. This codes for CASSPRTRDTEAFF.